Below, 23 T cell receptor beta chains from the same sample are listed, as sequenced in a study of blood T cell repertoires in COVID-19. Measured with immunoSEQ multiplex PCR; TCRdb has only the in-frame clones, and not every one. The table has over 150,000 clones, 65% to 85% seen once; the top ten hold 9.1%. Sample: peripheral blood. Receptors were obtained from a woman older than 75 with active or convalescent COVID-19.

In DNA form, the CDR3 reads TGTGCCAGCACCCTACGCCCGGGACTAGTTAACACCGGGGAGCTGTTTTTT. Residues: CASTLRPGLVNTGELFF. This chain joins TRBV5-4 and TRBJ2-2; TRBD2 agrees at 8 bases. J lost 2 bases, V lost 6 bases, and 12 bases had no gene match. The CDR3 contains 17 residues. Per the germline V gene, CDR1 is SGHNT and CDR2 is YYREEE (reference sequence).

In its sample, this clone was seen a few times. The chain combines TRBV5-1 with TRBJ1-2, with TRBD1 identical over 12 bases. The V and J ends lost 4 bases and 7 bases, in that order; junction bases with no gene match: 5. This CDR3 is built from 14 residues. The germline CDR1 and CDR2 sequences are SGHRS and YFSETQ. CDR3 region: CASSGTGGALGYTF. The CDR3 region has the DNA TGCGCCAGCAGCGGGACAGGGGGCGCTCTTGGCTACACCTTC.

CDR3 sequence (DNA): TGTGCCAGCAGTTACAGGGCACCGGGGGGAGTAGAGACCCAGTACTTC. Translated: CASSYRAPGGVETQYF. The chain is built from TRBV6-2 or TRBV6-3 and TRBJ2-5, with TRBD2 matching 7 bases. The J segment lost 4 bases and the V segment lost 2 bases, leaving 10 bases of the junction unmatched. CDR3 size: 16 residues. Germline V gene lookup returns CDR1 MNHEY and CDR2 SVGEGT.

V is TRBV30 and J is TRBJ2-2, with D perhaps TRBD1 or TRBD2 (5 bases each). This CDR3 region has 14 residues. Trimming stripped 5 bases from V and 6 bases from J, with 16 bases between. Germline V gene lookup returns CDR1 GTSNPN and CDR2 SVGIG (reference sequence). This CDR3 reads CAWGAQVASGELFF. CDR3 sequence (DNA): TGTGCCTGGGGGGCTCAGGTAGCGTCCGGGGAGCTGTTTTTT.

The rearrangement uses TRBV6-6 and TRBJ2-1, with 9 bases fitting TRBD2. The V segment lost 0 bases and the J segment 8 bases; nucleotides outside the gene matches: 8. The CDR3 extends over 16 amino acids. Germline loops: CDR1 MNHNY, CDR2 SVGAGI (reference sequence). CDR3 loop: CASSYSGGGAKDEQFF. CDR3 bases: TGTGCCAGCAGTTACTCGGGCGGGGGGGCTAAGGATGAGCAGTTCTTC.

This clone was observed at least ten times. The chain couples TRBV9 to TRBJ1-2; tentative D call: TRBD1 (5 bases). The germline CDR1 and CDR2 sequences are SGDLS and YYNGEE. The length of the CDR3 is 15 residues. V lost 3 bases and J lost 6, with 18 bases in between. The CDR3 reads CASSEPLGGEHGYTF. CDR3 sequence (DNA): TGTGCCAGCAGCGAGCCCCTTGGGGGGGAGCATGGCTACACCTTC.

This sequence joins TRBV11-2 and TRBJ1-1; TRBD1 aligns across 8 bases. Germline CDR1 SGHAT, CDR2 FQNNGV. The CDR3 contains 15 residues. V shed 1 base and J 4 bases; nucleotides not matched to a gene: 5. The CDR3 here is CASSLVYRGTTEAFF. The CDR3 region has the DNA TGTGCCAGCAGCTTAGTCTACAGGGGGACCACTGAAGCTTTCTTT.

The gene calls are TRBV6-2 or TRBV6-3 and TRBJ2-3; no clear D gene. The V gene lost 2 bases and the J gene lost 3 bases, with 18 bases spanning the gap. In germline, CDR1 is MNHEY, CDR2 SVGEGT. The CDR3 has 17 amino acids. CDR3 sequence reads: CASSYPWSLMETDTQYF. DNA of the CDR3: TGTGCCAGCAGTTACCCCTGGAGCCTCATGGAAACAGATACGCAGTATTTT.

The chain has TRBV6-2 or TRBV6-3 and TRBJ2-7, with 7 bases identical to TRBD1. The junction had 7 bases not matched to a gene; V was cut back by 2 bases and J by 0 bases. Per the germline V gene, CDR1 is MNHEY and CDR2 is SVGEGT. This CDR3 has 16 residues. As DNA, the CDR3 is TGTGCCAGCAGTTACCCCCGGACAGGCCTCTCCTACGAGCAGTACTTC. Its protein is CASSYPRTGLSYEQYF.

The chain is built from TRBV7-2 and TRBJ1-4; the match to TRBD1 covers 8 bases. Germline V gene sequence: CDR1 SGHTA, CDR2 FQGNSA. V was clipped by 3 bases and J by 8 bases; unmatched bases: 5. This CDR3 comprises 14 residues. The CDR3 loop reads CASSFGQGAEKLFF. The CDR3 DNA sequence: TGTGCCAGCAGCTTTGGACAGGGTGCCGAAAAACTGTTTTTT.

The chain carries TRBV6-6 and TRBJ1-3, with D perhaps matching TRBD1 (5 bases). V was shortened by 2 bases and J by 4 bases, with 6 bases between the two germline ends. The germline V gene encodes CDR1 MNHNY and CDR2 SVGAGI (reference sequence). The CDR3 has 13 residues. The CDR3 DNA reads TGTGCCAGCAGTTACACAGGAGGAAACACCATATATTTT. Protein: CASSYTGGNTIYF.

This clone was counted a single time. The chain has TRBV19 and TRBJ2-7; D is unclear. Trimming shortened V by 3 bases and J by 2 bases, and 8 bases separated the two germline ends. CDR3 length: 13 amino acids. The germline V gene encodes CDR1 LNHDA and CDR2 SQIVND (reference sequence). The CDR3 spells CASSIEATYEQYF. The CDR3 nucleotides are TGTGCCAGTAGTATCGAGGCCACCTACGAGCAGTACTTC.

This chain uses TRBV7-2 with TRBJ2-1; D is unresolved. The CDR3 is 13 residues long. CDR1 SGHTA and CDR2 FQGNSA come from the germline V gene. Trimming stripped 3 bases from V and 6 bases from J, with 9 bases between. The CDR3 DNA is TGTGCCAGCAGCTTGGGTCAGGTCAATGAGCAGTTCTTC. This gives the protein CASSLGQVNEQFF.

This clone was counted between two and nine times. V gene TRBV11-2 combines with J gene TRBJ2-2, with a tentative D call TRBD2 (6 bases). This CDR3 comprises 16 residues. V gave up 3 bases and J gave up 6 bases, with 17 bases separating them. The germline V gene encodes CDR1 SGHAT and CDR2 FQNNGV. CDR3 sequence reads: CASSFRRLGLAGELFF. The CDR3 bases are TGTGCCAGCAGCTTCCGCCGACTAGGTTTGGCCGGGGAGCTGTTTTTT.

V is TRBV7-2 and J is TRBJ1-2; 7 positions agree with TRBD1. The V segment lost 4 bases and the J segment 3 bases; nucleotides outside the gene matches: 8. Germline V gives CDR1 SGHTA, CDR2 FQGNSA. There are 15 residues in the CDR3. The CDR3 protein is CASSSLSRGHYGYTF. In DNA, the CDR3 is TGTGCCAGCAGCTCCCTCTCAAGGGGGCACTATGGCTACACCTTC.

The genes are TRBV2 and TRBJ2-1; 7 bases match TRBD2. Germline CDR1 reads SNHLY; CDR2 reads FYNNEI. The CDR3 is made up of 16 amino acids. The J segment lost 4 bases and the V segment lost 6 bases, leaving 12 bases of the junction unmatched. The CDR3 DNA reads TGTGCCAGCAGACCAAGGCTCGCGGGGGTGTACAATGAGCAGTTCTTC. Protein product: CASRPRLAGVYNEQFF.

CDR3 bases: TGTGCCAGCAGCTTAGGGACTAGCCTTGAGCAGTTCTTC. Translation: CASSLGTSLEQFF. The chain couples TRBV11-2 to TRBJ2-1; 8 bases align to TRBD2. Germline values: CDR1 SGHAT, CDR2 FQNNGV. Losses at the gene ends were 1 base for V and 9 bases for J; bases not matched to a gene: 2. CDR3 length: 13 amino acids.

The gene calls are TRBV20-1 and TRBJ1-5; 9 bases match TRBD1. J lost 0 bases, V lost 3 bases, and 9 bases had no gene match. Per germline, CDR1 DFQATT and CDR2 SNEGSKA (reference sequence). The CDR3 covers 17 residues. DNA for the CDR3: TGCAGTGCTAGTGCCGGACAGGGGCGAGGTAGCAATCAGCCCCAGCATTTT. It is translated as CSASAGQGRGSNQPQHF.

This clone appeared a few times. J is TRBJ1-1 and V is TRBV5-1; D remains unclear. The CDR3 totals 14 residues. Germline V gene sequence: CDR1 SGHRS, CDR2 YFSETQ. V lost 3 bases and J lost 6, with 15 bases in between. The CDR3: CASSSRSSQAEAFF. CDR3 sequence (DNA): TGCGCCAGCAGCTCCCGGTCCAGCCAGGCTGAAGCTTTCTTT.

J is TRBJ1-2 and V is TRBV7-2; no clear D. This CDR3 region has 16 residues. Between the trimmed V and J ends, which lost 5 bases and 0 bases, there was a span of 16 bases. CDR1 SGHTA and CDR2 FQGNSA come from the germline V gene. CDR3 amino acids: CASSPSRVLANYGYTF. DNA for the CDR3: TGTGCCAGCAGCCCTAGTCGGGTTCTAGCTAACTATGGCTACACCTTC.

The gene calls are TRBV7-9 and TRBJ1-1; the D is unclear. The V end was cut by 4 bases, the J end by 1 base, with 7 bases between. Germline V gene data show CDR1 as SEHNR and CDR2 as FQNEAQ (reference sequence). This CDR3 region has 13 residues. The CDR3: CASSSLANTEAFF. DNA of the CDR3: TGTGCCAGCAGCTCCTTGGCGAACACTGAAGCTTTCTTT.

CDR3 bases: TGTGCCAGCAGCCAACAGGGGGCTGATGGCTACACCTTC. This translates into CASSQQGADGYTF. The genes are TRBV6-5 and TRBJ1-2, with 9 bases identical to TRBD1. With 6 bases clipped from V and 6 bases from J, the junction kept 5 bases outside the gene matches. Looked up from germline, CDR1 is MNHEY and CDR2 is SVGAGI. The CDR3 extends over 13 amino acids.

This chain links TRBV19 with TRBJ1-6, with D possibly TRBD1 on 5 matching bases. Germline-derived CDR1 and CDR2 are LNHDA and SQIVND (reference sequence). The CDR3 runs to 15 residues. Trimming removed 7 bases at V and 8 bases at J, with 18 bases between. The CDR3 region is CASTTKRGTDSPLHF. DNA for the CDR3: TGTGCCAGTACTACTAAGCGGGGGACTGATTCACCCCTCCACTTT.